Listed here are 13 T cell receptor beta chains from one sample, sequenced in a study of tissue T cells after allogeneic stem cell transplantation. The protocol was immunoSEQ multiplex PCR, while the TCRdb copy is restricted to in-frame clones and leaves out a portion. This table has about 48,000 clones, 73% appearing once. Sequences were obtained from sorted cells pooled from one or two spleens. Source of these receptors: a pool of C57BL/6 mice in good health.

As to this clone: Genes here carry mouse names. The read comes to an end 1 residue before the CDR3 does, leaving the germline J gene to fill in the end. V gene TRBV29 combines with J gene TRBJ1-2; D unclear. The CDR3 covers 14 residues. V shed 0 bases and J shed 0 bases, with 5 bases lying between them. CDR1 and CDR2 from the germline V gene are MSHET and SYDVDS. The CDR3 loop reads CASSLSTSNSDYTF. The sequenced CDR3 bases are TGTGCTAGCAGTTTATCAACATCAAACTCCGACTACACC.

On this clone itself: Gene names denote mouse genes. The missing CDR3 end, 1 residue past where the read stops, is filled in from the germline J gene. This chain uses TRBV5 with TRBJ1-3; TRBD1 agrees at 7 bases. V gave up 1 base and J gave up 0 bases; unmatched junction bases: 3. Per the germline V gene, CDR1 is LGHNA and CDR2 is YNLKQL (reference sequence). The CDR3 runs 16 residues. CDR3 in amino acids: CASSQGQGPSGNTLYF. CDR3 bases read: TGTGCCAGCAGCCAAGGACAGGGCCCTTCTGGAAATACGCTCTAT.

Of note for this clone: These gene names are mouse names. The read ends 1 residue shy of where the CDR3 ends; the end is completed using the germline J gene. V and J are TRBV19 and TRBJ2-5; D might be TRBD1 or TRBD2, each matching 5 bases. V was cut by 2 bases and J by 0 bases, with 7 bases left in between. The CDR3 has 14 residues. The germline gives CDR1 FNHDT, CDR2 SITEND (reference sequence). The CDR3 reads CASSIGGNQDTQYF. The sequenced part of the CDR3 DNA is TGTGCCAGCAGTATCGGGGGTAACCAAGACACCCAGTAC.

Worth noting for this clone: The gene names here belong to mouse. The read finishes 1 residue shy of the CDR3 end, and the germline J gene is used to complete it. Within the sample, other DNA sequences also encode this same CDR3. The rearrangement links TRBV16 to TRBJ2-5; perhaps TRBD1 as D (6 bases). Germline V gene data show CDR1 as SGHSA and CDR2 as FRNQAP. The CDR3 is 13 residues long. The V end was cut by 1 base, the J end by 5 bases, with 7 bases between. CDR3 bases read: TGTGCAAGCAGCTTAGGAGGGGGAGACACCCAGTAC. The encoded protein is CASSLGGGDTQY. The CDR3, in full, reads CASSLGGGDTQYF.

About this clone: The gene names given are mouse names. The CDR3 extends 1 residue past the end of the read, so its final part is completed from the germline J gene. This chain joins TRBV3 and TRBJ2-4; D remains unclear. There are 12 residues in the CDR3. From germline, CDR1 is SNHLY and CDR2 FYNGKV (reference sequence). The V end lost 5 bases, the J end lost 0 bases, and 3 bases lay between the germline ends. CDR3 protein: CASSPSQNTLYF. Partial CDR3 DNA: TGTGCCAGCAGCCCCAGTCAAAACACCTTGTAC.

As for this clone: Gene names denote mouse genes. From the germline J gene comes the end of the CDR3, since the read stops 1 residue before it. The chain joins TRBV15 to TRBJ2-1; 13 nucleotides line up with TRBD2. V was pared by 5 bases and J by 7 bases, with 2 bases of the junction left unmatched. Germline V lookup: CDR1 SGHND, CDR2 FRSKSL. There are 14 residues in the CDR3. The part of the CDR3 DNA that was read is TGTGCCAGCAGTCGGGACTGGGGGGGAGCTGAGCAGTTC. It is translated as CASSRDWGGAEQF. The entire CDR3 protein is CASSRDWGGAEQFF.

As regards this clone: Gene names are mouse gene names. Other DNA sequences in the sample encode the same CDR3. Here the CDR3 reads CASSLRGYEQYF. The CDR3 DNA, read in part, is TGTGCCAGCAGCTTAAGGGGGTATGAACAGTAC. The V gene is TRBV3, the J gene TRBJ2-7; maybe TRBD1 (6 bases). The sequence runs out 1 residue before the end of the CDR3; the remainder is reconstructed from the germline J gene. The germline V gene has CDR1 SNHLY and CDR2 FYNGKV (reference sequence). V was trimmed by 2 bases and J by 4 bases, leaving 6 bases between them. The CDR3 totals 12 residues.

As for this clone: Here the gene names and germline are mouse. The read comes to an end 1 residue before the CDR3 does, leaving the germline J gene to fill in the end. The chain combines TRBV12-1 with TRBJ1-4; D is unresolved. The V gene lost 0 bases and the J gene lost 4 bases, with 8 bases spanning the gap. CDR1 and CDR2 (germline): SGHSN, HYEKVE. CDR3 length: 14 residues. The CDR3 here is CASSLVSDNERLFF. Incomplete CDR3 DNA: TGTGCCAGCTCTCTCGTTTCAGACAACGAAAGATTATTT.

A note on this clone: The gene names given are mouse names. The CDR3 end is not reached by the read, which stops 1 residue before it; the germline J gene fills it in. This rearrangement joins TRBV19 to TRBJ1-2, with D possibly being TRBD1 (5 bases). This CDR3 contains 14 residues. Germline V gives CDR1 FNHDT, CDR2 SITEND (reference sequence). Trimming took off 3 bases at V and 0 bases at J, with 9 bases between the two ends. The CDR3 loop reads CASSNGQTNSDYTF. Partial CDR3 DNA: TGTGCCAGCAGTAATGGACAAACAAACTCCGACTACACC. Using reference TRBV19 and TRBJ1-2 for the parts outside the CDR3, the full variable domain is GGIITQTPKFLIGQEGQKLTLKCQQNFNHDTMYWYRQDSGKGLRLIYYSITENDLQKGDLSEGYDASREKKSSFSLTVTSAQKNEMAVFLCASSNGQTNSDYTFGSGTRLLVI.

A word on this clone: Germline and genes: mouse. The CDR3 is cut off 1 residue early in the read; its end comes from the germline J gene. The chain joins TRBV19 to TRBJ2-4; TRBD1 matches 11 bases. Germline assignment: CDR1 FNHDT and CDR2 SITEND (reference sequence). The CDR3 contains 16 residues. After removal of 0 bases from V and 1 base from J, the junction contained 1 base not matched to a gene. The CDR3 loop reads CASSIEGQGGQNTLYF. The sequenced CDR3 bases are TGTGCCAGCAGTATAGAGGGACAGGGGGGTCAAAACACCTTGTAC.

A note on this clone: Genes and germline come from the mouse. The CDR3 extends 1 residue past the end of the read, so its final part is completed from the germline J gene. The chain is built from TRBV17 and TRBJ2-2; D perhaps matches TRBD1 (5 bases). The CDR3 is made up of 15 amino acids. V was cut by 2 bases and J by 0 bases, with 7 bases left in between. Germline V gene data show CDR1 as MNHDT and CDR2 as YYDKIL. The CDR3 DNA, read in part, is TGTGCTAGCAGTAGAACAGGTTCAAACACCGGGCAGCTCTAC. Amino acids: CASSRTGSNTGQLY. Given in full, the CDR3 is CASSRTGSNTGQLYF.

Concerning this clone itself: Gene names are the mouse ones. The read ends 1 residue early relative to the CDR3; the germline J gene fills the gap. The rearrangement uses TRBV12-2 and TRBJ2-7; 10 bases agree with TRBD1. The CDR3 loop spans 13 amino acids. V lost 2 bases, J lost 6 bases, and 3 bases stayed unmatched. Germline CDR1 is SGHLS and CDR2 is HYDKME. The CDR3 here is CASSPTGGTEQYF. The sequenced part of the CDR3 DNA is TGTGCCAGCTCTCCGACAGGGGGCACTGAACAGTAC.

About this clone: Gene labels here are mouse ones. The read falls 1 residue short of the CDR3 end, and the missing part is taken from the germline J gene. This sequence joins TRBV15 and TRBJ2-7; unclear D gene. Per the germline V gene, CDR1 is SGHND and CDR2 is FRSKSL. V gave up 5 bases and J gave up 0 bases, with 2 bases separating them. The CDR3 length is 11 residues. CDR3 DNA (partial): TGTGCCAGCAGTACCTCCTATGAACAGTAC. This translates into CASSTSYEQY. The CDR3 as a whole reads CASSTSYEQYF.